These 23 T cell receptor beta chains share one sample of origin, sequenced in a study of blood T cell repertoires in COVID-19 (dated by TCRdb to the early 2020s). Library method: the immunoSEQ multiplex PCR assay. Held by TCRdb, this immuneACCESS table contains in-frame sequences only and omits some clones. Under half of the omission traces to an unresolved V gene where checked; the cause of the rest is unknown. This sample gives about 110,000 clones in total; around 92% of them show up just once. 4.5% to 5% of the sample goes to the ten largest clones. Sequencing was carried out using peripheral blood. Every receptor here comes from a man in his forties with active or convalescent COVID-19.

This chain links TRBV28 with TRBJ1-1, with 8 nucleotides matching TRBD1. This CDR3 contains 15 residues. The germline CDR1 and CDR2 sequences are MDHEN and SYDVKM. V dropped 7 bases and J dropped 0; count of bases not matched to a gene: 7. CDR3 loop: CASTPPDRVNTEAFF. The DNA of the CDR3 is TGTGCCAGCACCCCCCCGGACAGGGTGAACACTGAAGCTTTCTTT.

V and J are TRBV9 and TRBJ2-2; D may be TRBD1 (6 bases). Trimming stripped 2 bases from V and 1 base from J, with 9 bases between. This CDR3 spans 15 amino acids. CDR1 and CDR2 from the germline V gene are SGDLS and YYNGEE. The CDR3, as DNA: TGTGCCAGCAGCGTCCAGACAGGGAACACCGGGGAGCTGTTTTTT. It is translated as CASSVQTGNTGELFF. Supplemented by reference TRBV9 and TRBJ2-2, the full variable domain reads DSGVTQTPKHLITATGQRVTLRCSPRSGDLSVYWYQQSLDQGLQFLIQYYNGEERAKGNILERFSAQQFPDLHSELNLSSLELGDSALYFCASSVQTGNTGELFFGEGSRLTVL.

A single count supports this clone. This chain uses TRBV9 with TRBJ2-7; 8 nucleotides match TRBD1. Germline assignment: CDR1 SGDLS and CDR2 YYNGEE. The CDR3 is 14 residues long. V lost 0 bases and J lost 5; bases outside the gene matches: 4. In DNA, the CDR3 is TGTGCCAGCAGCGTAGCTTACAGGGGGGACGAGCAGTACTTC. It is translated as CASSVAYRGDEQYF.

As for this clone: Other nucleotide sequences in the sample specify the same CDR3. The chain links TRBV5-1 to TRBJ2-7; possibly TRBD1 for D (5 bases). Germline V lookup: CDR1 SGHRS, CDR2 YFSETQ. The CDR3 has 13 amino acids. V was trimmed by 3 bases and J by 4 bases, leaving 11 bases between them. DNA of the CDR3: TGCGCCAGCAGCTCGCAGGGTGTTTACGAGCAGTACTTC. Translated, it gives CASSSQGVYEQYF.

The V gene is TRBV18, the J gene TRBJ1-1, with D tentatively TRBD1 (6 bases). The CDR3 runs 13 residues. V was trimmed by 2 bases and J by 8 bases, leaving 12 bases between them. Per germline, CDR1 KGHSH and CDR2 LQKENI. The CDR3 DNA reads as TGTGCCAGCTCACCAAGTCGCGACAGGGAAGCTTTCTTT. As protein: CASSPSRDREAFF.

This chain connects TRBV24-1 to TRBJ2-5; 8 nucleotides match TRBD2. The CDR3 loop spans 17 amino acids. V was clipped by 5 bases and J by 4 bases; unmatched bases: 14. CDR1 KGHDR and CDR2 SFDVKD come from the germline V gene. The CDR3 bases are TGTGCCACCAGTGTCCTAGCGGGTGCCCCTTTGAGAGAGACCCAGTACTTC. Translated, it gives CATSVLAGAPLRETQYF.

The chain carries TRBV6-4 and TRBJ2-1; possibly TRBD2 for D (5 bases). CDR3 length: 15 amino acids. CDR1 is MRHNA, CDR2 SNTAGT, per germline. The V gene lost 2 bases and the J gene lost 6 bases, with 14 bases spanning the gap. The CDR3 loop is CASSDLTRKGNEQFF. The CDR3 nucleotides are TGTGCCAGCAGTGACCTCACTAGGAAGGGCAATGAGCAGTTCTTC.

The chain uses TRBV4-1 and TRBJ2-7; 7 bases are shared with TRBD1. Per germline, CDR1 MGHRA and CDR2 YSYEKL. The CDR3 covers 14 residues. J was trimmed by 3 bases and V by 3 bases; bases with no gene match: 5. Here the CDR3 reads CASSQVDRDYEQYF. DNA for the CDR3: TGCGCCAGCAGCCAGGTTGACAGGGACTACGAGCAGTACTTC.

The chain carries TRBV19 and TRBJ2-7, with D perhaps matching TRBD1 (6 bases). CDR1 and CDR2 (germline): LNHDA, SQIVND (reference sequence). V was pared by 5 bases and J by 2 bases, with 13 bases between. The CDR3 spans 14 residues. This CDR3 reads CASSSPGTTYEQYF. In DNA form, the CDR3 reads TGTGCCAGTAGTTCGCCCGGGACAACCTACGAGCAGTACTTC.

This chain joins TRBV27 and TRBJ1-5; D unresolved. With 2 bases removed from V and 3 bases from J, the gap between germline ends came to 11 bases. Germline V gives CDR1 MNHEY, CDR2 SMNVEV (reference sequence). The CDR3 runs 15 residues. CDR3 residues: CASSLIWQVNQPQHF. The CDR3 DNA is TGTGCCAGCAGTTTAATTTGGCAGGTCAATCAGCCCCAGCATTTT.

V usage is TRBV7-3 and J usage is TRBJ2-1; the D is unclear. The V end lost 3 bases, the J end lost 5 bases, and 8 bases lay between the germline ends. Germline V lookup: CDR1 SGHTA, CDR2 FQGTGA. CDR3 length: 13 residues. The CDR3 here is CASSFNPDNEQFF. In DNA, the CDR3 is TGTGCCAGCAGCTTTAATCCCGACAATGAGCAGTTCTTC.

This chain's CDR3 is CASSFWGQGKNTEAFF. In DNA, the CDR3 is TGTGCCAGCAGCTTCTGGGGACAGGGAAAGAACACTGAAGCTTTCTTT. The V gene is TRBV11-2, the J gene TRBJ1-1, with TRBD1 matching 9 bases. The V gene end was trimmed by 3 bases and the J gene end by 1 base; junction bases not matched to a gene: 6. Germline values: CDR1 SGHAT, CDR2 FQNNGV. The CDR3 is 16 amino acids.

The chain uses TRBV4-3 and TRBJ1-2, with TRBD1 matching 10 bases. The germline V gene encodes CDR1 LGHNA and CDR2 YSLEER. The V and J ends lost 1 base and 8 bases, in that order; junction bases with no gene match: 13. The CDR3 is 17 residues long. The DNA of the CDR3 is TGCGCCAGCAGCCAAGGGCCCTCGGGACAGGGGACGGAGGGCTACACCTTC. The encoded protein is CASSQGPSGQGTEGYTF.

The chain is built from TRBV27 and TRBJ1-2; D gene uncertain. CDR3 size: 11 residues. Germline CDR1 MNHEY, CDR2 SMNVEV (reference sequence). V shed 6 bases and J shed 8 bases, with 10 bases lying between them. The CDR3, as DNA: TGTGCCAGCAGGGAGGGTTTCGGCTACACCTTC. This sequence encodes CASREGFGYTF.

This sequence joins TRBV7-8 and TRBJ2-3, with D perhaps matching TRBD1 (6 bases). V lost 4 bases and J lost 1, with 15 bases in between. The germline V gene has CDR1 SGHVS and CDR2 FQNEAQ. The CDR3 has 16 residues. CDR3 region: CASSWDGTRRTDTQYF. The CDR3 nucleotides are TGTGCCAGCAGCTGGGATGGGACACGGCGCACAGATACGCAGTATTTT.

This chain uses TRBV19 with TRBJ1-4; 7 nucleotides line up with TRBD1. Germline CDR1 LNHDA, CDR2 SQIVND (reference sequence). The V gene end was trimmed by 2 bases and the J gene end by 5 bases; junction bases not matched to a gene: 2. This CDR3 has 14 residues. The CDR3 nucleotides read TGTGCCAGTAGTATATTGACAGGGAATGAAAAACTGTTTTTT. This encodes CASSILTGNEKLFF.

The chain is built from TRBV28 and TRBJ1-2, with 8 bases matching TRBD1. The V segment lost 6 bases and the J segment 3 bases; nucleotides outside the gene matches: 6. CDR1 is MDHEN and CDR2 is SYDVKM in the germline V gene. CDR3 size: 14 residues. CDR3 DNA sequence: TGTGCCAGCAGGCGCAGGGGGCCGGACTATGGCTACACCTTC. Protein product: CASRRRGPDYGYTF.

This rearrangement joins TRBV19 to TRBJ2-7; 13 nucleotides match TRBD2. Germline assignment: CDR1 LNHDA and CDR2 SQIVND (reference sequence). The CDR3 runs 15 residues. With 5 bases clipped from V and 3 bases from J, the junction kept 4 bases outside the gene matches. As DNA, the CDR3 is TGTGCCAGTAGTTCTCGGACTAGCGGGAGCTACGAGCAGTACTTC. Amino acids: CASSSRTSGSYEQYF.

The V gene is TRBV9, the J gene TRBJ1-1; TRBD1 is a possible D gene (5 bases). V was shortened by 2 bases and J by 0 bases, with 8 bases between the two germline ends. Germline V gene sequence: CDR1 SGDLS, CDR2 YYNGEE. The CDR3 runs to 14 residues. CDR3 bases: TGTGCCAGCAGCGTCGACAGTATGAACACTGAAGCTTTCTTT. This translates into CASSVDSMNTEAFF.

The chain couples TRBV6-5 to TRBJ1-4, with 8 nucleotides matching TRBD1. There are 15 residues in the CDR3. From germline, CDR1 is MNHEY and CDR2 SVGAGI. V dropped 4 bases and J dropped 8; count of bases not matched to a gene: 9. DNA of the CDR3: TGTGCCAGCAGTTTCCAGGGGGCGCGATCGGAAAAACTGTTTTTT. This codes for CASSFQGARSEKLFF.

DNA of the CDR3: TGTGCCAGCAGGCCTGGGGGCGGGACCGGGGAGCTGTTTTTT. The encoded protein is CASRPGGGTGELFF. The chain carries TRBV6-5 and TRBJ2-2; D might be TRBD1 (6 bases). Deletions cut 6 bases from V and 5 bases from J, with 13 bases between. Germline loops: CDR1 MNHEY, CDR2 SVGAGI. The CDR3 has 14 amino acids.

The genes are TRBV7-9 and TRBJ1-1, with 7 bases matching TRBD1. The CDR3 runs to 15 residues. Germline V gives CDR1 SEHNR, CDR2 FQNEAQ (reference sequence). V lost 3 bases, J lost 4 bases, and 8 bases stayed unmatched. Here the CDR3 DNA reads TGTGCCAGCAGCTTCGGGCCGGCAGGGGGCACTGAAGCTTTCTTT. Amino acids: CASSFGPAGGTEAFF.

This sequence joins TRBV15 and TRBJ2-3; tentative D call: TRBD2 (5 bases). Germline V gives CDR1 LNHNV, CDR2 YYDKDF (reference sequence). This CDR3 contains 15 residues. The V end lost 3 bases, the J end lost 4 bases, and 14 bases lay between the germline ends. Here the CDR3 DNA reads TGTGCCACCAGCAGGGGAGAAAACGGGGCAGATACGCAGTATTTT. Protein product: CATSRGENGADTQYF.